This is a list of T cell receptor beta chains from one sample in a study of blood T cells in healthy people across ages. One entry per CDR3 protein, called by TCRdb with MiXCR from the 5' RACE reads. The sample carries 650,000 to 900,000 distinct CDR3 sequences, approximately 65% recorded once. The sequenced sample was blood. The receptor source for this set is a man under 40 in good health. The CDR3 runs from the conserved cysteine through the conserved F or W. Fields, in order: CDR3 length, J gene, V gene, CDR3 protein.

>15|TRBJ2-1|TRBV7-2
CASSLHGGRYNEQFF
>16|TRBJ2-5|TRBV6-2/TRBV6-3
CASSYAPGLAGPEQYF
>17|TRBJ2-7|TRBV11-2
CASSPRGSGANSYEQYF
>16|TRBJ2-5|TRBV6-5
CASSYLDRGHQETQYF
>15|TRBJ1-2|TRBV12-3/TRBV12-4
CASSFSGSGWHGYTF
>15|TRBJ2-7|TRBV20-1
CSARPGQTASYEQYF
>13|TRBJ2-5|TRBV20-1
CSALGQDQETQYF
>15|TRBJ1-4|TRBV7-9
CASSLVRQGREKLFF
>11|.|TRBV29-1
CSVVSTYEQYF
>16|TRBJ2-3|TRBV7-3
CASSFRLAGVTDTQYF
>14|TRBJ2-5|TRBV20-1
CSARVGSGRETQYF
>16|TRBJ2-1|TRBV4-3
CASSQDSGGARNEQFF
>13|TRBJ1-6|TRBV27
CARERQGNSPLHF